This T cell receptor beta chain derives from a study of blood T cell repertoires in COVID-19. Whole-study context: T cells, B-cell-depleted T cells, or PBMCs provided the cDNA or gDNA that served as material.

The CDR3 contains 14 residues. Germline V gene data show CDR1 as GTSNPN and CDR2 as SVGIG (reference sequence). Trimming removed 2 bases at V and 0 bases at J, with 8 bases between. Method: immunoSEQ multiplex PCR; TCRdb's copy keeps in-frame clones and lacks some. The top ten clones hold around 5% of a sample with 70,000 to 80,000 clones, 80% to 95% of them seen once. The sequence came from a woman aged 55-69 years with active COVID-19. The chain recombines TRBV30 with TRBJ1-3; no clear D. What was sequenced was peripheral blood. The CDR3 is CAWSTRNSGNTIYF. In DNA, the CDR3 is TGTGCCTGGAGTACACGAAACTCTGGAAACACCATATATTTT.